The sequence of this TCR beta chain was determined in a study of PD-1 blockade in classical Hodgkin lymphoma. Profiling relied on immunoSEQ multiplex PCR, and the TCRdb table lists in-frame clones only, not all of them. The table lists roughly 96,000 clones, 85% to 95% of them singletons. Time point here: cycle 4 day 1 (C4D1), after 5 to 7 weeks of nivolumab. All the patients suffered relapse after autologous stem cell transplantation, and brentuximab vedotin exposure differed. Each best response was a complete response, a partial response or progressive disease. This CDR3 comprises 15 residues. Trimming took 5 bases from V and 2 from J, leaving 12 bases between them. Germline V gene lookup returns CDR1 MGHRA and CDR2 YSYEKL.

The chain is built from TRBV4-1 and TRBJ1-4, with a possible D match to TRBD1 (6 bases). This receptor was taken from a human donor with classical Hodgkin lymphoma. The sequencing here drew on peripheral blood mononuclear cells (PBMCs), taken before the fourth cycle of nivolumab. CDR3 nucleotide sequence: TGCGCCAGCAGCAACACAGGGCGGACTAATGAAAAACTGTTTTTT. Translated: CASSNTGRTNEKLFF.